This T cell receptor beta chain was recovered during a study of blood T cell repertoires in COVID-19. Study background: The samples span acute and convalescent COVID-19 from the United States, Italy and Spain. PBMCs, B-cell-depleted T cells, or T cells provided the cDNA or gDNA that made up the material.

Trimming removed 1 base from V and 4 bases from J; junction bases left unmatched: 8. The V gene's germline CDR1 is MDHEN and CDR2 SYDVKM. This CDR3 comprises 16 residues. The authors' processing: Reference gene primer amplification gave nucleated cell count estimates. Profiled with immunoSEQ multiplex PCR; TCRdb holds only in-frame clones, not every one. D and trimming were read from the DNA, whereas the V and J calls and clone size are those reported in that table. Of about 220,000 clones listed, under 90% are singletons. V is TRBV28 and J is TRBJ1-2, with 8 positions matching TRBD1. The clonotype was recovered from a woman aged 80 or over with acute or convalescent COVID-19. Sequencing was performed on peripheral blood. CDR3 bases: TGTGCCAGCAGTTTATTGAGGTCAGGGGGCAGCTATGGCTACACCTTC. As protein: CASSLLRSGGSYGYTF.